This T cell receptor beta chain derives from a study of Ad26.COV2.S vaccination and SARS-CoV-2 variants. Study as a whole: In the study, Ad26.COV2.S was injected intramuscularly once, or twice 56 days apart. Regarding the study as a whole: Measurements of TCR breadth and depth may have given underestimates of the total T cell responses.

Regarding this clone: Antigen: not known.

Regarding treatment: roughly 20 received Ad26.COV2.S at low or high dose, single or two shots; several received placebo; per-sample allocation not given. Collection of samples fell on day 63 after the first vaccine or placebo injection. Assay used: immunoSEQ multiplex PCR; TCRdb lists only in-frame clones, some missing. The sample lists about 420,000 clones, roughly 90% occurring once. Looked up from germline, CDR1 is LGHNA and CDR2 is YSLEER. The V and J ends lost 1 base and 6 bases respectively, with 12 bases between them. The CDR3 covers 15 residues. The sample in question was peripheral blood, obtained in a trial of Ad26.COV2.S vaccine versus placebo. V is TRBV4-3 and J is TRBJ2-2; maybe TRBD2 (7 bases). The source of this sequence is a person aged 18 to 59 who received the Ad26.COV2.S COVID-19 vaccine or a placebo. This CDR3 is CASSQVGGGPGELFF. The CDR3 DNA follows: TGCGCCAGCAGCCAAGTAGGGGGGGGCCCCGGGGAGCTGTTTTTT.